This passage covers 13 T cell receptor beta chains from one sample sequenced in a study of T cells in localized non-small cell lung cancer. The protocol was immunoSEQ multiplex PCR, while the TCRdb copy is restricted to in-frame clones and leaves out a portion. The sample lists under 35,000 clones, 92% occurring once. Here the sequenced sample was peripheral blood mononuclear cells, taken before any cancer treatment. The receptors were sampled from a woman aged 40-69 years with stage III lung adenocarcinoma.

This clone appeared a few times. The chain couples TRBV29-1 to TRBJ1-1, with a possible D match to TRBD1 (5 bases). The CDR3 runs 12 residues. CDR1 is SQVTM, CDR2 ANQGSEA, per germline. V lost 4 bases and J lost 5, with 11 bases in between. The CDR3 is CSVAPGNTEAFF. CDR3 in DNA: TGCAGCGTTGCCCCAGGGAATACTGAAGCTTTCTTT.

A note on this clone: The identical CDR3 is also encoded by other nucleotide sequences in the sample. CDR3 nucleotides: TGTGCCTGGAGTGTACTCGCTAGCAATCAGCCCCAGCATTTT. It yields the protein CAWSVLASNQPQHF. V is TRBV30 and J is TRBJ1-5, with no clear D. V was cut by 0 bases and J by 0 bases, with 6 bases left in between. This CDR3 has 14 amino acids. The germline V gene encodes CDR1 GTSNPN and CDR2 SVGIG (reference sequence).

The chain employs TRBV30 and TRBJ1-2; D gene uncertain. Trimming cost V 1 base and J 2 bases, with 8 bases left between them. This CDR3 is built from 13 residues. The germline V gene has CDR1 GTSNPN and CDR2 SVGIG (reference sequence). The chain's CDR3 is CAWSDRVNYGYTF. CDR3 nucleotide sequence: TGTGCCTGGAGTGACCGAGTCAACTATGGCTACACCTTC.

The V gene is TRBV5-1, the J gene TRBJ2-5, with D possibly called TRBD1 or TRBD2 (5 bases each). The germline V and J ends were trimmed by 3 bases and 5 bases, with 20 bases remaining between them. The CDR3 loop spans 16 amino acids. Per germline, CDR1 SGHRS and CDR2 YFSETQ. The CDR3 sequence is CASSSHSRDPRETQYF. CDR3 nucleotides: TGCGCCAGCAGCTCCCATTCCCGGGACCCTCGGGAGACCCAGTACTTC.

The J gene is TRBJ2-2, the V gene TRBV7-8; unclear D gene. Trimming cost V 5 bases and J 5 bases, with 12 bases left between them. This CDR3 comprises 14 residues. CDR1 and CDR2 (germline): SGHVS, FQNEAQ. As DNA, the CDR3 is TGTGCCAGCAGCAGCCGTCGAAATACCGGGGAGCTGTTTTTT. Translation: CASSSRRNTGELFF.

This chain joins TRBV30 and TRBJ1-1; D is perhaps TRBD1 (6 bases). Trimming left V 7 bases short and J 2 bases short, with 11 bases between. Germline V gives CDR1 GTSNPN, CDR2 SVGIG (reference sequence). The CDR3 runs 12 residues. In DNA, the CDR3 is TGTGCCTTCGGGACAACCAACACTGAAGCTTTCTTT. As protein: CAFGTTNTEAFF.

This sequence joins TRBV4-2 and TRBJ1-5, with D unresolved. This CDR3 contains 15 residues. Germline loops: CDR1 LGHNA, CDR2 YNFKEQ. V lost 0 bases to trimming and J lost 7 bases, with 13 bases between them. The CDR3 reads CASSQDFPRRQPQHF. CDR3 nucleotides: TGTGCCAGCAGCCAAGATTTCCCCAGACGCCAGCCCCAGCATTTT.

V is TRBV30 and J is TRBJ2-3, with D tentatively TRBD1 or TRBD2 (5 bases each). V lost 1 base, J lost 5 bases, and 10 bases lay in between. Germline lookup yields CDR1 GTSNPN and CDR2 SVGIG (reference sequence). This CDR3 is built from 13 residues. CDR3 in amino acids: CAWSGGSGDTQYF. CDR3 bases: TGTGCCTGGAGTGGGGGGTCGGGAGATACGCAGTATTTT.

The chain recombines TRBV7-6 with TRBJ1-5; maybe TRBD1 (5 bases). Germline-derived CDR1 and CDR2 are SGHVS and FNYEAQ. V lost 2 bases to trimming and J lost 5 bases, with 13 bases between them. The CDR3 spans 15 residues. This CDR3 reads CASSLRGWTDQPQHF. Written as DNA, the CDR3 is TGTGCCAGCAGCTTAAGGGGTTGGACGGATCAGCCCCAGCATTTT.

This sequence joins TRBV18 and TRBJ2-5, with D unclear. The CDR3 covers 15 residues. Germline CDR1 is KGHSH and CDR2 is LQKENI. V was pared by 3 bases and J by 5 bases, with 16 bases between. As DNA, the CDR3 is TGTGCCAGCTCACCTAGAGACCCACGAAGGGAGACCCAGTACTTC. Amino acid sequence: CASSPRDPRRETQYF. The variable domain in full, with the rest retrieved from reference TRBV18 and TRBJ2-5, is NAGVMQNPRHLVRRRGQEARLRCSPMKGHSHVYWYRQLPEEGLKFMVYLQKENIIDESGMPKERFSAEFPKEGPSILRIQQVVRGDSAAYFCASSPRDPRRETQYFGPGTRLLVL.

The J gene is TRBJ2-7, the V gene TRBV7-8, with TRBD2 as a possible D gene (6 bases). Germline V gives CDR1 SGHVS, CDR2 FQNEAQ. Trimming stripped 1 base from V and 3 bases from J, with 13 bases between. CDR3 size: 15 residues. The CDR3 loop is CASSLGRDPLYEQYF. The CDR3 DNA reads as TGTGCCAGCAGCTTAGGGAGGGACCCCCTCTACGAGCAGTACTTC.

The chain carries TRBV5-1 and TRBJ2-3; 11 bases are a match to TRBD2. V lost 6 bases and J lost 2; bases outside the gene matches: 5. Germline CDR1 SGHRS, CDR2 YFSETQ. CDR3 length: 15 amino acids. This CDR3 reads CASNIAGGTTDTQYF. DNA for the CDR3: TGCGCCAGCAACATAGCGGGAGGGACCACAGATACGCAGTATTTT.

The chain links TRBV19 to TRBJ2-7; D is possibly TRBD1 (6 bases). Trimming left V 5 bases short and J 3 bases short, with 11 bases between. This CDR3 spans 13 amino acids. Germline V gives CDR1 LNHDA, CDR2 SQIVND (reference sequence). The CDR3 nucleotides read TGTGCCAGTAGTTTAGGACAGTTCTACGAGCAGTACTTC. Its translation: CASSLGQFYEQYF.